This TCR beta chain was sequenced in a study of T-cell reconstitution after alpha-beta-depleted transplantation in children (dated by TCRdb to about 2016). Regarding the complete study: The study quantitatively tracked T-cell immune reconstitution after TCRalphabeta/CD19-depleted allogeneic hematopoietic cell transplantation in children using TCR repertoire profiling. What the authors observed across the whole study: Apparently early alphabetaT-cell count recovery about two months after transplant reportedly relied on only several hundred rapidly expanded clones derived from non-depleted graft cells. Over the following months the frequencies of hyperexpanded clones went down, and after one year T-cell counts and TCRbeta diversity were mostly credited to newly produced T cells. The high TCRbeta diversity at day 60 in some patients was ascribed to recipient T cells and intrathymic progenitors that had survived conditioning.

CDR1 and CDR2, looked up from the germline V gene, are KGHDR and SFDVKD. Including the terminal cysteine and phenylalanine, the CDR3 comprises 12 residues. Solely the CDR3 DNA is kept, with 36 bases framed from the first base. The trim is 9 bases for V and 4 bases for J, with a gap of 12 bases between the germline ends. According to the study, the label for this sample's treatment or condition signals: allogeneic hematopoietic cell transplantation with graft depleted of TCRalphabeta T cells and CD19 B cells. The transplant recipients were children given TCRalphabeta/CD19-depleted allogeneic hematopoietic cell grafts. The library was prepared using PCR. Sequenced using an Illumina HiSeq 2500. TCR libraries were prepared with molecular barcoding, using unique molecular identifiers to normalize TCRbeta repertoire quantification. TCRdb redid the processing of the public reads, applying fastp at Q25 and MiXCR, and retained in-frame beta chains. Identical CDR3 protein sequences are pooled into one entry, listed with their most common genes and DNA. The sample table shows fewer than 500,000 distinct CDR3 sequences, and roughly two fifths are seen once. Roughly a quarter of the sample rests with the top ten.

Points on this clonotype: This clone's antigen is unknown. There are no base qualities to consult, and no much larger clone falls within one base.

This TCR was recovered from a girl aged 2 to 9 with aplastic anemia, due to receive a stem cell transplant. The receptor chain draws on TRBV24-1 and TRBJ2-7; a tentative D match to TRBD1 spans 6 bases. The sample in question was PBMCs, obtained before TCRalphabeta/CD19-depleted stem cell transplant. Read as DNA, the sequence is TGTGCCACCTTCCACAGGGAGTACGAGCAGTACTTC. It translates as CATFHREYEQYF.